A selection of T cell receptor beta chains follows, all from one sample in a study of Tregs in tolerant kidney transplant recipients. Method: immunoSEQ multiplex PCR; TCRdb's copy keeps in-frame clones and lacks some. This table has some 250,000 clones, roughly 84% appearing once. The sample consisted of CD4+ T cells from blood. The receptor set was obtained from a human donor in good health. Each CDR3 is given with its conserved first and last residue. D genes are given only for firm matches. Clone sizes are given selectively: once, few, many, or a class where the clone is expanded.

TGTGCCAGCTTAATGGGATCCGGGACATCTTTTATCCATGGCTACACCTTC	CASLMGSGTSFIHGYTF	-	17	-	TRBV19	TRBJ1-2
TGCGCCAGCAGCTCCCTAGCGGGGGGGAACACCGGGGAGCTGTTTTTT	CASSSLAGGNTGELFF	TRBD2	16	-	TRBV5-1	TRBJ2-2
TGTGCCAGCCGCTTTGGGCCCCCCTCCTACGAGCAGTACTTC	CASRFGPPSYEQYF	-	14	-	TRBV5-6	TRBJ2-7
TGTGCCAGCAGCTTAACTTCTAGCGGGAATGTCTACGAGCAGTACTTC	CASSLTSSGNVYEQYF	TRBD2	16	-	TRBV7-2	TRBJ2-7
TGTGCCAGCAGTGTCCCTACAGGGGTGGGTGAAGCTTTCTTT	CASSVPTGVGEAFF	TRBD1	14	once	TRBV6-1	TRBJ1-1
TGTGCCAGCTCACCACCGTCCTGGCGGTCCTACAATGAGCAGTTCTTC	CASSPPSWRSYNEQFF	-	16	-	TRBV18	TRBJ2-1
TGTGCCAGCAGCTTAGTATCCGCGATCCCCACCGGGGAGCTGTTTTTT	CASSLVSAIPTGELFF	-	16	-	TRBV7-9	TRBJ2-2
TGCGCCAGCAGTCAGTCGACAGGGAAACGATACGAGCAGTACTTC	CASSQSTGKRYEQYF	TRBD1	15	-	TRBV23-1	TRBJ2-7
TGTGCCAGCAGCTTTGGACTAGCGGACACCGGGGAGCTGTTTTTT	CASSFGLADTGELFF	TRBD2	15	-	TRBV11-3	TRBJ2-2
TGTGCCAGCAGCCCCGGGAGGGCGGGGGGGCCGAGTGAGCAGTTCTTC	CASSPGRAGGPSEQFF	TRBD2	16	-	TRBV13	TRBJ2-1
TGTGCCAGCAATGCAGGCAATCAGCCCCAGCATTTT	CASNAGNQPQHF	-	12	-	TRBV25-1	TRBJ1-5
TGTGCCAGCAGCTTAGGTTTCAGGGTCGATCAGCCCCAGCATTTT	CASSLGFRVDQPQHF	-	15	-	TRBV5-5	TRBJ1-5
TGTGCCAGCAGCTTAACGGGAGTAGGGAATGAGCAGTTCTTC	CASSLTGVGNEQFF	-	14	-	TRBV7-9	TRBJ2-1
TGTGCCAGTAGTATACGGTGGAAAAATCTCAATCAGCCCCAGCATTTT	CASSIRWKNLNQPQHF	-	16	once	TRBV19	TRBJ1-5
TGTGCCTGGAGTTGGACACCCGGGGGGACTTACGAGCAGTACTTC	CAWSWTPGGTYEQYF	TRBD2	15	-	TRBV30	TRBJ2-7
TGTGCCAGCAGCTTACGTATGGGGACAGATACGCAGTATTTT	CASSLRMGTDTQYF	-	14	-	TRBV5-6	TRBJ2-3
TGTGCCTGGAGTCGCCCAGCGGGCCTCACAGATACGCAGTATTTT	CAWSRPAGLTDTQYF	-	15	-	TRBV30	TRBJ2-3
TGTGCCAGCAGTTATCACAGGGACGGTGGCTACACCTTC	CASSYHRDGGYTF	-	13	-	TRBV6-5	TRBJ1-2
TGTGCCAGCTCACCACGGCAGGGTTCCACTGAAGCTTTCTTT	CASSPRQGSTEAFF	-	14	-	TRBV18	TRBJ1-1
TGTGCCAGTAGTATCCCTATTACCGGGACTAGCAATGAGCAGTTCTTC	CASSIPITGTSNEQFF	TRBD2	16	-	TRBV19	TRBJ2-1
TGTGCCAGCTCACCACAGTTTGGGGGCCCACAGACTGAAGCTTTCTTT	CASSPQFGGPQTEAFF	-	16	-	TRBV18	TRBJ1-1
TGCGCCAGCAGTTCCGGGACCCCGGTCGGGGAGACCCAGTACTTC	CASSSGTPVGETQYF	-	15	-	TRBV5-1	TRBJ2-5
TGTGCCAGCAGCTTAATAGGGCAAGAGACCCAGTACTTC	CASSLIGQETQYF	-	13	-	TRBV11-2	TRBJ2-5
TGTGCCAGTAGTATTAGGACAGGCGGAGTTAACTATGGCTACACCTTC	CASSIRTGGVNYGYTF	TRBD1	16	-	TRBV19	TRBJ1-2
TGTGCCAGCAGCTTAACCACCACCGGGGAGCTGCTTTTT	CASSLTTTGELLF	-	13	-	TRBV11-1	TRBJ2-2
TGCGCCAGCAGCTTGGACAGGGCACACACAGATACGCAGTATTTT	CASSLDRAHTDTQYF	TRBD1	15	-	TRBV10-1	TRBJ2-3
TGTGCCAGCAGCCGGACAGGGAACTCCTACGAGCAGTACTTC	CASSRTGNSYEQYF	TRBD1	14	-	TRBV6-5	TRBJ2-7
TGTGCCTCGGAGGAAGGGGCTAGCGGCTCCTACGAGCAGTACTTC	CASEEGASGSYEQYF	TRBD2	15	-	TRBV2	TRBJ2-7
TGTGCCAGCAGTGATGACGCCAACCTCTATGGCTACACCTTC	CASSDDANLYGYTF	-	14	-	TRBV2	TRBJ1-2
TGTGCCAGCAGTTGGACTAGCGGGACGTCTAGAGAGCAGTACTTC	CASSWTSGTSREQYF	TRBD2	15	-	TRBV27	TRBJ2-7
TGCGCCAGCAACCCAAGCAGGGTACGGAATGAAAAACTGTTTTTT	CASNPSRVRNEKLFF	-	15	-	TRBV4-1	TRBJ1-4
TGTGCCAGTAGTAACGGCAGGGGGCCCAACGAGCAGTACTTC	CASSNGRGPNEQYF	TRBD1	14	-	TRBV19	TRBJ2-7
TGTGCCAGCAGCTTATCCCGAGGGGGCAACGAGCAGTACTTC	CASSLSRGGNEQYF	TRBD1	14	once	TRBV7-9	TRBJ2-7
TGTGCCAGCAGCCAAGGGACAGCCGGAAACACCATATATTTT	CASSQGTAGNTIYF	TRBD1	14	-	TRBV5-6	TRBJ1-3
TGTGCCAGCAGCCAGACAACAGGTGGTCGGACTGGCTACACCTTC	CASSQTTGGRTGYTF	-	15	-	TRBV14	TRBJ1-2